A single sample gave rise to the 16 T cell receptor beta chains below, sequenced in a study of blood T cells in healthy people across ages. With a J-beta primer mix and a sample-barcoded 5' primer, a second PCR ran 7 to 11 cycles. TCRdb reprocessed the 5' RACE reads via MiXCR and lists one record per CDR3 protein. This sample has about 640,000 distinct CDR3 sequences, with around 43% found just once. Sequencing was performed on blood. These receptors were obtained from an elderly man in good health.

The rearrangement links TRBV6-2 or TRBV6-3 to TRBJ2-4; the D is unclear. Trimming removed 0 bases from V and 0 bases from J, with 9 bases in between. The CDR3 runs to 16 residues. Germline lookup yields CDR1 MNHEY and CDR2 SVGEGT. The CDR3 sequence is CASSYSIEVAKNIQYF. CDR3 sequence (DNA): TGTGCCAGCAGTTACTCGATCGAGGTAGCCAAAAACATTCAGTACTTC.

Turning to this clonotype: At one of its ends the junction is not consistent with the germline gene, which may arise from a read error. The chain joins TRBV27 to TRBJ2-1, with 8 bases matching TRBD2. CDR1 is MNHEY, CDR2 SMNVEV, per germline (reference sequence). The CDR3 has 15 amino acids. CDR3 DNA sequence: TGTGCCAGCAGTTTAAACGGGGGGGCTATCTGGGAGCAGCTCTTC. It codes for CASSLNGGAIWEQLF.

This clonotype was seen a handful of times. V is TRBV7-7 and J is TRBJ2-5; 10 bases fit TRBD1. After removal of 3 bases from V and 9 bases from J, the junction contained 19 bases not matched to a gene. CDR1 is SSHAT, CDR2 FNYEAQ, per germline (reference sequence). The CDR3 totals 18 residues. CDR3 protein: CASSLGLRTGGFSEAQYF. DNA of the CDR3: TGTGCCAGCAGCTTGGGGCTTCGGACAGGGGGGTTTAGCGAGGCCCAGTACTTC.

This clonotype was observed a few times. This chain connects TRBV20-1 to TRBJ1-2, with TRBD1 as a possible D gene (6 bases). V shed 3 bases and J shed 2 bases, with 13 bases lying between them. Germline V CDR1 and CDR2: DFQATT, SNEGSKA (reference sequence). The CDR3 has 14 residues. Here the CDR3 reads CSAREPRGNYGYTF. The CDR3, as DNA: TGCAGTGCTAGGGAACCCAGGGGCAACTATGGCTACACCTTC.

The chain is built from TRBV3-1 and TRBJ2-1; weak D call: TRBD2 (5 bases). The J call may be mistaken, given a closer DNA end match to TRBJ2-7. This CDR3 spans 15 amino acids. Germline assignment: CDR1 LGHDT and CDR2 YNNKEL (reference sequence). Here the CDR3 reads CASSPSKRPANEQYF. The CDR3 DNA reads TGTGCCAGCAGCCCCTCTAAGCGGCCCGCCAATGAGCAGTACTTC.

The chain links TRBV2 to TRBJ2-1, with TRBD2 matching over 9 bases. The CDR3 spans 18 residues. V gave up 6 bases and J gave up 8 bases; unmatched junction bases: 20. In germline, CDR1 is SNHLY, CDR2 FYNNEI. The CDR3: CASRSPGRGGRFSDEQFF. The CDR3 DNA follows: TGTGCCAGCAGATCTCCTGGGCGGGGGGGCCGTTTCAGCGATGAGCAGTTCTTC.

This clonotype has only a few counts. V and J are TRBV4-2 and TRBJ1-6, with unresolved D. The CDR3 consists of 17 residues. Between the trimmed V and J ends, which lost 0 bases and 0 bases, there was a span of 9 bases. The V gene's germline CDR1 is LGHNA and CDR2 YNFKEQ. As DNA, the CDR3 is TGTGCCAGCAGCCAAGATAGGTCAGCCTCCTATAATTCACCCCTCCACTTT. This codes for CASSQDRSASYNSPLHF.

The chain has TRBV7-3 and TRBJ2-1; tentatively, D is TRBD1 or TRBD2 (5 bases each). Germline loops: CDR1 SGHTA, CDR2 FQGTGA. The CDR3 is 16 residues long. Trimming took 0 bases from V and 3 from J, leaving 12 bases between them. This CDR3 reads CASSLTGVGVYNEQFF. DNA of the CDR3: TGTGCCAGCAGCTTAACAGGGGTGGGAGTCTACAATGAGCAGTTCTTC.

This clonotype has a handful of counts. The chain joins TRBV6-2 or TRBV6-3 to TRBJ1-2; no clear D gene. V was clipped by 3 bases and J by 8 bases, with 10 bases between them. From germline, CDR1 is MNHEY and CDR2 SVGEGT. This CDR3 contains 12 residues. The CDR3 coding sequence is TGTGCCAGCAGTTATGGAACTCGGGGCTACACCTTC. Translation: CASSYGTRGYTF.

This clonotype was picked up a small number of times. The CDR3 DNA follows: TGTGCCAGCAGCTTACAAGGGTCTGCCACAGATACGCAGTATTTT. Translation: CASSLQGSATDTQYF. V gene TRBV7-3 combines with J gene TRBJ2-3; no clear D. The CDR3 loop spans 15 amino acids. The V and J ends lost 2 bases and 2 bases respectively, with 11 bases between them. The germline CDR1 and CDR2 sequences are SGHTA and FQGTGA.

J is TRBJ1-4 and V is TRBV28; D is unresolved. The CDR3 runs 13 residues. The V end lost 6 bases, the J end lost 3 bases, and 8 bases lay between the germline ends. Germline V gene lookup returns CDR1 MDHEN and CDR2 SYDVKM. The CDR3 coding sequence is TGTGCCAGCAGGTCATCGGCTAATGAAAAACTGTTTTTT. Its translation: CASRSSANEKLFF. The variable domain in full, with the rest retrieved from reference TRBV28 and TRBJ1-4, is DVKVTQSSRYLVKRTGEKVFLECVQDMDHENMFWYRQDPGLGLRLIYFSYDVKMKEKGDIPEGYSVSREKKERFSLILESASTNQTSMYLCASRSSANEKLFFGSGTQLSVL.

As concerns this clonotype: This could be a read error, since a much larger clone is one nucleotide away. V and J are TRBV12-3 or TRBV12-4 and TRBJ2-7; TRBD1 is a possible D gene (5 bases). Deletions cut 5 bases from V and 1 base from J, with 18 bases between. The CDR3 has 16 amino acids. CDR3 sequence reads: CASSIIDRDRSYEQYF. CDR3 coding DNA: TGTGCCAGCAGTATCATAGACAGAGACCGTTCCTACGAGCAGTACTTC.

This clonotype showed up just once. The chain carries TRBV6-5 and TRBJ1-3, with no clear D. V was pared by 0 bases and J by 3 bases, with 9 bases between. Germline CDR1 MNHEY, CDR2 SVGAGI. The CDR3 spans 15 residues. CDR3 nucleotides: TGTGCCAGCAGTTACTCGAAGGGAGGTGGAAACACCATATATTTT. It is translated as CASSYSKGGGNTIYF.

To note about this clonotype: The junction does not match germline at one end; this may be a read error. This chain uses TRBV20-1 with TRBJ2-3; weak D call: TRBD2 (5 bases). The CDR3 length is 14 residues. CDR1 and CDR2 (germline): DFQATT, SNEGSKA (reference sequence). Here the CDR3 reads CSAGLRAGADTRYF. DNA for the CDR3: TGCAGTGCCGGACTCCGGGCGGGCGCAGATACGCGGTATTTT.

The chain's CDR3 is CASSLGWPVTEAFF. Here the CDR3 DNA reads TGTGCCAGCAGCTTAGGGTGGCCAGTCACTGAAGCTTTCTTT. The chain links TRBV11-2 to TRBJ1-1, with unresolved D. Germline-derived CDR1 and CDR2 are SGHAT and FQNNGV. The V gene lost 1 base and the J gene lost 4 bases, with 10 bases spanning the gap. CDR3 length: 14 amino acids.

This clonotype was counted a few times. The chain recombines TRBV9 with TRBJ1-6, with 7 bases lining up with TRBD1. The germline V gene has CDR1 SGDLS and CDR2 YYNGEE. V lost 3 bases to trimming and J lost 10 bases; unmatched junction nucleotides: 7. The CDR3 is made up of 14 amino acids. Here the CDR3 reads CASSGRTGRSPLHF. The DNA for the CDR3 is TGTGCCAGCAGCGGCCGGACAGGCCGGTCACCCCTCCACTTT.